The clone carrying this T cell receptor (beta chain) has just one count. Its antigen is not known. Some clones are missing from TCRdb's copy, which holds only in-frame ones; the method was immunoSEQ multiplex PCR. The data hold about 360,000 clones, with 70% to 90% observed a single time. The data originate from a study of cytomegalovirus exposure and HLA in healthy donors. Study-level results: Investigators reported about 160 TCR beta chains as tied to cytomegalovirus. In the 120 or so validation repertoires, about 94% of cluster scores exceeded 0, per a later analysis.

V shed 5 bases and J shed 7 bases, with 11 bases lying between them. The germline V gene encodes CDR1 SQVTM and CDR2 ANQGSEA. The CDR3 consists of 12 residues. Sequencing was carried out using PBMCs. The chain links TRBV29-1 to TRBJ1-4; D is unclear. The clonotype comes from a woman between 18 and 29 years old in good health and CMV-seronegative. This CDR3 is CSVRWGGEKLFF. The CDR3 region has the DNA TGCAGCGTTAGGTGGGGAGGTGAAAAACTGTTTTTT. Drawing the rest from reference TRBV29-1 and TRBJ1-4, the complete variable domain is SAVISQKPSRDICQRGTSLTIQCQVDSQVTMMFWYRQQPGQSLTLIATANQGSEATYESGFVIDKFPISRPNLTFSTLTVSNMSPEDSSIYLCSVRWGGEKLFFGSGTQLSVL.